This is a list of T cell receptor beta chains from one sample in a study of CD8 T cells in ankylosing spondylitis. Using its own MiXCR run on the 5' RACE reads, TCRdb lists one record per CDR3 protein. In the table there are under 170,000 distinct CDR3 sequences, 40% to 50% of which are singletons. The specimen sequenced was synovial fluid, either unsorted or a sorted T cell fraction (not recorded which). These TCRs come from a male donor with ankylosing spondylitis. Both conserved end residues are part of each CDR3. The D gene is left open where the match is weak. Rows give clone size only sometimes, using once, few, many, or a class for an expanded clone.

v_call	d_call	clone_size	j_call	cdr3_aa	cdr3_nt
TRBV28	.	.	TRBJ1-5	CASSLFAYYSNQPQHF	TGTGCCAGCAGTTTATTTGCCTACTATAGCAATCAGCCCCAGCATTTT
TRBV7-8	.	.	TRBJ2-7	CASSLEDSYSYEQYF	TGTGCCAGCAGCTTAGAGGATAGCTACTCCTACGAGCAGTACTTC
TRBV12-3/TRBV12-4	.	.	TRBJ1-5	CASSFGRRVVRPQHF	TGTGCCAGCAGTTTTGGCCGAAGGGTCGTTCGGCCCCAGCATTTT
TRBV5-6	.	.	TRBJ1-6	CASTVGGIHNSPLHF	TGTGCCAGCACAGTGGGGGGCATCCATAATTCACCCCTCCACTTT
TRBV20-1	TRBD2	.	TRBJ2-5	CSADPGLAQETQYF	TGCAGTGCAGATCCGGGACTAGCCCAAGAGACCCAGTACTTC
TRBV27	.	.	TRBJ2-7	CASSSSGWYEQYF	TGTGCCAGCAGTTCATCAGGGTGGTACGAGCAGTACTTC
TRBV20-1	TRBD2	few	TRBJ2-1	CSARWLAGVNEQFF	TGCAGTGCTAGGTGGCTAGCGGGAGTAAATGAGCAGTTCTTC
TRBV6-4	.	few	TRBJ2-6	CASSDSQSGANVLTF	TGTGCCAGCAGTGACTCACAGTCTGGGGCCAACGTCCTGACTTTC
TRBV7-2	TRBD2	.	TRBJ2-1	CASSYGLAGAEQFF	TGTGCCAGCAGCTACGGACTAGCGGGAGCTGAGCAGTTCTTC
TRBV28	TRBD1	.	TRBJ1-4	CASSLEDDRGQGEKLFF	TGTGCCAGCAGTTTAGAGGACGACAGGGGGCAGGGTGAAAAACTGTTTTTT
TRBV20-1	.	.	TRBJ1-1	CSARDWGISNTEAFF	TGCAGTGCTAGAGATTGGGGGATATCGAACACTGAAGCTTTCTTT
TRBV28	.	.	TRBJ2-7	CASSPLGLSYEQYF	TGTGCCAGCAGTCCCCTTGGATTGTCCTACGAGCAGTACTTC
TRBV6-5	TRBD1	.	TRBJ2-3	CASSYATGGNTDTQYF	TGTGCCAGCAGTTACGCGACAGGGGGTAACACAGATACGCAGTATTTT
TRBV5-5	.	.	TRBJ2-7	CASSYYQGYEQYF	TGTGCCAGCAGCTACTATCAGGGATACGAGCAGTACTTC
TRBV12-3/TRBV12-4	.	.	TRBJ2-1	CASSWDHYNEQFF	TGTGCCAGCAGCTGGGACCACTACAATGAGCAGTTCTTC
TRBV20-1	.	.	TRBJ1-5	CSASPPESNQPQHF	TGCAGTGCTAGCCCCCCTGAGAGCAATCAGCCCCAGCATTTT
TRBV12-5	.	.	TRBJ1-2	CASGPWIKGNYGYTF	TGTGCTAGTGGCCCCTGGATTAAGGGGAACTATGGCTACACCTTC
TRBV12-3/TRBV12-4	.	.	TRBJ2-2	CASSFGGITGELFF	TGTGCCAGCAGTTTTGGAGGGATAACCGGGGAGCTGTTTTTT
TRBV20-1	.	many	TRBJ2-7	CSAREQGQEQYF	TGCAGTGCTAGAGAGCAGGGCCAAGAGCAGTACTTC
TRBV20-1	TRBD1	.	TRBJ1-1	CTERGHTEAFF	TGCACCGAAAGGGGGCACACTGAAGCTTTCTTT
TRBV5-6	TRBD1	.	TRBJ2-6	CASSPGTGAAGANVLTF	TGTGCCAGCAGCCCCGGGACAGGGGCGGCTGGGGCCAACGTCCTGACTTTC
TRBV12-3/TRBV12-4	TRBD2	.	TRBJ2-1	CASSLTGLASEQFF	TGTGCCAGCAGCCTTACGGGACTAGCGTCTGAGCAGTTCTTC
TRBV29-1	.	.	TRBJ2-2	CSVGTVNTGELFF	TGCAGCGTCGGGACCGTGAACACCGGGGAGCTGTTTTTT
TRBV10-3	.	few	TRBJ2-7	CAIKRGNEQYF	TGTGCCATCAAAAGGGGGAACGAGCAGTACTTC
TRBV20-1	TRBD1	few	TRBJ2-5	CSARDGQDSRETQYF	TGCAGTGCTAGGGACGGACAGGACAGCCGTGAGACCCAGTACTTC
TRBV7-9	.	.	TRBJ2-1	CASSPVTGRERGNEQFF	TGTGCCAGCAGCCCGGTTACAGGGAGGGAGAGGGGTAATGAGCAGTTCTTC
TRBV20-1	.	.	TRBJ1-5	CSASPGAGFNQPQHF	TGCAGTGCTTCCCCCGGGGCAGGGTTTAATCAGCCCCAGCATTTT
TRBV27	.	.	TRBJ1-5	CASSPTTEFDQPQHF	TGTGCCAGCAGCCCCACGACAGAATTCGATCAGCCCCAGCATTTT
TRBV19	.	.	TRBJ1-4	CASSTGSGTGNEKLFF	TGTGCCAGTAGTACGGGGTCCGGGACGGGTAATGAAAAACTGTTTTTT
TRBV6-2/TRBV6-3	TRBD1	few	TRBJ2-1	CASSRGTGGYNEQFF	TGTGCCAGCAGCCGCGGGACAGGGGGGTACAATGAGCAGTTCTTC
TRBV12-3/TRBV12-4	.	few	TRBJ2-5	CASSSRHRPRETQYF	TGTGCCAGCAGTTCCCGACATCGGCCTAGGGAGACCCAGTACTTC
TRBV7-9	.	once	TRBJ1-5	CASSLDGQRNSNQPQHF	TGTGCCAGCAGCTTGGATGGACAGCGGAATAGCAATCAGCCCCAGCATTTT
TRBV20-1	TRBD1	.	TRBJ2-2	CSARVRGHGELFF	TGCAGTGCTAGAGTCAGGGGGCACGGGGAGCTGTTTTTT
TRBV5-5	TRBD2	.	TRBJ2-3	CASSQGGVVRTDTQYF	TGTGCCAGCAGTCAGGGAGGGGTCGTTCGCACAGATACGCAGTATTTT
TRBV3-1	TRBD1	many	TRBJ2-1	CASSQHDRVNRYNEQFF	TGTGCCAGCAGCCAACACGACAGGGTTAATCGATACAATGAGCAGTTCTTC
TRBV6-5	.	many	TRBJ2-1	CASSYGIYNEQFF	TGTGCCAGCAGTTACGGCATCTATAATGAGCAGTTCTTC
TRBV29-1	TRBD1	.	TRBJ1-1	CSVEWRGRETEAFF	TGCAGCGTTGAGTGGAGGGGGCGTGAGACTGAAGCTTTCTTT